This is a list of T cell receptor beta chains from one sample in a study of monozygotic twins with inflammatory bowel disease. TCRdb reprocessed the 5' RACE reads and keeps a single row for each CDR3 protein, giving no DNA. The listing contains some 400,000 distinct CDR3 sequences. The sample consisted of blood. These TCRs come from a human donor with ulcerative colitis or Crohn's disease, or a healthy co-twin of an affected twin (not recorded which). The CDR3 runs from the conserved cysteine through the conserved F or W. The order of the fields is V gene, J gene, CDR3 protein.

TRBV7-8	TRBJ1-1	CASSLVGREAFF
TRBV10-3	TRBJ1-1	CAISGQGNTEAFF
TRBV12-3/TRBV12-4	TRBJ2-2	CASSGTGSSGELFF
TRBV3-1	TRBJ2-2	CASSQDERPQKLFF
TRBV5-8	TRBJ1-2	CASSSTGTGSYGYTF
TRBV6-1	TRBJ1-4	CASSTGPSNEKLFF
TRBV5-4	TRBJ1-1	CASSSVGTGHTEAFF
TRBV3-1	TRBJ2-7	CASSQGVGGYEQYF
TRBV10-3	TRBJ1-6	CAISPTGPQDNSPLHF
TRBV3-1	TRBJ2-1	CASSQSGGSYNEQFF
TRBV6-1	TRBJ1-2	CASSDYGALNYGYTF
TRBV9	TRBJ2-6	CASNDRPSGANVLTF
TRBV5-5	TRBJ2-1	CASSFTGRTVDEQFF
TRBV20-1	TRBJ2-5	CSAPRPSGKETQYF
TRBV11-2	TRBJ1-4	CASSSGRVTTNEKLFF
TRBV7-2	TRBJ2-1	CASSLVTQGNEQFF
TRBV20-1	TRBJ2-1	CSASGTYNEQFF
TRBV12-3/TRBV12-4	TRBJ1-5	CASSLEQPQHF
TRBV3-1	TRBJ1-5	CASSQGTVFNQPQHF
TRBV6-6	TRBJ2-7	CASRRDRDNEQYF
TRBV6-5	TRBJ2-7	CASGFGQRYEQYF
TRBV6-1	TRBJ2-2	CASSELAYYTGELFF
TRBV2	TRBJ2-5	CASSPGQKQETQYF
TRBV12-3/TRBV12-4	TRBJ1-6	CASSAYNSPLHF
TRBV6-5	TRBJ2-4	CASSYSVAKNIQYF
TRBV28	TRBJ2-7	CASSPTSSSYEQYF
TRBV15	TRBJ1-2	CATSRANYGYTF
TRBV15	TRBJ2-6	CATTSSYSSGANVLTF
TRBV7-2	TRBJ2-1	CASSRGQSSYNEQFF
TRBV20-1	TRBJ1-5	CSASLADSNQPQHF
TRBV2	TRBJ1-2	CASSEVGRGYGYTF
TRBV20-1	TRBJ1-5	CSARLAGNNQPQHF
TRBV29-1	TRBJ2-2	CSVFWDRDSTGELFF
TRBV5-1	TRBJ2-2	CASSPLSTANTGELFF
TRBV18	TRBJ2-1	CASSPPSGSGVPRPFF